This TCR beta chain was recovered during a study of blood T cell repertoires in COVID-19. Study details: Acute and convalescent COVID-19 samples came from the United States, Italy and Spain. Sources were T cells, B-cell-depleted T cells, or PBMCs; the material itself was cDNA or gDNA.

The CDR3 is 17 amino acids. Germline V lookup: CDR1 MNHNS, CDR2 SASEGT. The trim removed 3 bases at V and 10 bases at J, leaving 18 bases unmatched. Original handling: Amplification from reference gene primers served as the basis for estimated nucleated cell counts. Here immunoSEQ multiplex PCR was the method, and the copy in TCRdb shows in-frame clones only, minus some. V and J calls and clone size come straight from that table; D and trimming were deduced from the DNA. The table includes around 130,000 clones, roughly 79% detected once. The sequence was obtained from a human donor in a cohort sampled during active COVID-19. The chain recombines TRBV6-1 with TRBJ1-1, with TRBD1 identical over 9 bases. The sequencing input was peripheral blood. In DNA, the CDR3 is TGTGCCAGCAGTGACATTACCCTAGGACAGGGGACTTTTGGAGCTTTCTTT. This translates into CASSDITLGQGTFGAFF.